This TCR beta chain was recovered during a study of T cells after yellow fever vaccination (dated by TCRdb to the late 2010s). About the study as a whole: Libraries from fractions with low cell numbers were prepared with the SMART-Seq v4 Ultra Low Input RNA kit. To track T-cell clones before and after primary and booster YFV17D yellow fever vaccination, bulk TCR alpha and beta repertoires were sequenced longitudinally. Blood samples were taken at several timepoints before and after primary and secondary immunization, and bulk PBMC replicates and cell subsets were isolated. Two healthy male donors, one aged 18 to 30 and one aged 30 to 40 years, made up the cohort.

Synthesis of TCR cDNA relied on 5'RACE template switching, a step that introduced a universal primer site along with unique molecular identifiers. Priming for cDNA synthesis came from both the TCR alpha and TCR beta constant segments. Two PCR steps were used to amplify libraries, with sample barcodes and sequencing adapters being added in the second step. Sequencing of libraries was performed on Illumina HiSeq 2500 (2x100 bp) or NovaSeq (2x150 bp). Per the source publication's procedure: MIGEC was used to demultiplex reads and collapse the reads into UMI consensus sequences, and MiXCR was used for V(D)J alignment. Clonotypes responding to the vaccine were identified with edgeR on replicate PBMC samples, with the criteria of FDR below 0.01 and a log2 fold change above 5 up to day 15. Each bulk clonotype received a CD4 or CD8 identity based on whether the sequenced CD4 or CD8 repertoire contained that clonotype at higher abundance. TCRdb took the public reads, trimmed them with fastp at Q25, ran MiXCR for clone calling and kept in-frame beta chains. Rows are unified per CDR3 protein, each entry keeping the most common DNA and genes. TCRdb's processing, not the authors' own work, is the source of the V and J calls. In all, the sample holds a few hundred thousand distinct CDR3 sequences, and around 21% of those were seen once. The ten largest clonotypes hold roughly an eighth of the sample.

Counted from cysteine to phenylalanine, this CDR3 has 15 amino acids. Just CDR3 DNA is preserved here, 45 bases in frame from base 1. Reading the germline V gene gives CDR1 MDHEN and CDR2 SYDVKM. The V and J ends are trimmed by 6 bases and 3 bases, leaving 14 bases between them. This clonotype was picked up a small number of times. Its cognate antigen has yet to be identified. Within one base of it there is no much larger clone, and no base qualities were kept. The sample's treatment or condition, from its label and the paper: live attenuated yellow fever vaccine strain. At each blood-draw timepoint, two biological replicates of bulk PBMCs were obtained. PBMCs were isolated from peripheral blood using a standard Ficoll-Paque protocol. TriZol was used to extract RNA from bulk PBMCs, from CD4 and CD8 fractions, and from dextramer-positive and dextramer-negative fractions. The study at large found these results: A small share of clonotypes occurred in both CD4 and CD8 compartments, likely arising from convergent recombination. Because abundant contaminating clonotypes from the bulk population could be contained in FACS-sorted repertoires, computational filtering was required. The secondary T-cell response was found to be weaker but faster than the primary response, with a peak reached on day 5 rather than on day 15. Only a couple of donors were included in the study, so the extent to which the findings can be generalized is limited. Most clones expanded after primary vaccination were re-detected after the booster (approximately 96% of CD4 and around nine tenths of CD8), suggesting broad memory maintenance.

This TCR came from a man aged 25-40 years who received the YFV17D yellow fever vaccine. The V gene is TRBV28 and the J gene is TRBJ2-2, with a tentative D gene TRBD1 over 6 matching bases. The sample in question was PBMCs, obtained 15 days after the yellow fever booster vaccination. The sequenced DNA: TGTGCCAGCAGAACTCCAGGGGAACACACCGGGGAGCTGTTTTTT. Its protein product is CASRTPGEHTGELFF.